This T cell receptor (beta chain) stems from a study of T cells in Graves' hyperthyroidism and ophthalmopathy. Overall study results and limits: Blood also showed most of the thyroid clonotypes that were expanded above 0.001.

From RNA transcripts, TCR beta CDR3 regions were amplified. HTBI primers were used for first-round RT-PCR of the TCR CDR3. TCRdb independently ran MiXCR on the multiplex PCR reads; one entry per CDR3 protein. The data contain hundreds of thousands of distinct CDR3 sequences, about a sixth of them seen just once; the ten biggest clones take up 25% to 30%. This clonotype was recorded many times. Antigen: not known. Germline V gene lookup returns CDR1 DFQATT and CDR2 SNEGSKA (reference sequence). The V and J ends lost 0 bases and 0 bases respectively, with 6 bases between them. The CDR3 totals 15 residues.

V is TRBV20-1 and J is TRBJ2-6, with unresolved D. Sequences were obtained from blood. This TCR was recovered from a woman between 18 and 29 years old with Graves' ophthalmopathy. The CDR3 sequence is CSAREQTSGANVLTF. DNA of the CDR3: TGCAGTGCTAGAGAACAGACCTCTGGGGCCAACGTCCTGACTTTC.